The 2 T cell receptor beta chains below all came from one sample that was sequenced in a study of patients and donors after allogeneic stem cell transplantation. TCRdb ran MiXCR on the RT-PCR reads and lists one entry per CDR3 protein. The sample yields 150,000 to 200,000 distinct CDR3 sequences, approximately 31% seen once. The sample comprised blood, either unsorted or a sorted T cell fraction (not recorded which). These receptors all stem from a human donor who was either an allogeneic HSCT recipient or a stem cell or donor lymphocyte infusion donor (not recorded which). It is not recorded whose cells these are; they may come from a transplant donor.

Only a few counts were recorded for this clonotype. The chain recombines TRBV27 with TRBJ1-5, with 9 bases matching TRBD1. V lost 5 bases to trimming and J lost 4 bases; unmatched junction nucleotides: 15. The CDR3 totals 18 residues. The germline V gene has CDR1 MNHEY and CDR2 SMNVEV (reference sequence). DNA of the CDR3: TGTGCCAGCAGTGCACCCGGGACAGGGCCTATATCGAATCAGCCCCAGCATTTT. This encodes CASSAPGTGPISNQPQHF.

V is TRBV7-6 and J is TRBJ2-3; 10 bases align to TRBD1. The CDR3 spans 15 residues. The ends lost 7 bases at V and 6 bases at J; junction bases unmatched: 10. The germline V gene has CDR1 SGHVS and CDR2 FNYEAQ. CDR3 bases: TGTGCCAGCACCCTCTGGGGACAGGGGATTGATACGCAGTATTTT. This codes for CASTLWGQGIDTQYF.